This is a list of T cell receptor beta chains from one sample in a study of yellow fever vaccine responses in identical twins. TCRdb reanalysed the RT-PCR reads using MiXCR and keeps one entry per CDR3 protein. The sample lists about 6,000 distinct CDR3 sequences; about 65% were seen once. Here the sequenced sample was T cells from blood (PBMCs), unsorted or a sorted subset (not recorded which), taken before or after yellow fever vaccination (not recorded which). The source of these receptors is a woman younger than 30 who received the yellow fever vaccine. CDR3s include the opening cysteine and the closing phenylalanine or tryptophan.

j_call v_call cdr3_length cdr3_aa
TRBJ1-2 TRBV19 12 CASSLQGTGYTF
TRBJ1-6 TRBV12-3/TRBV12-4 15 CASSFLGSYNSPLHF
TRBJ2-1 TRBV11-2 12 CASSFGGNERFF
TRBJ2-3 TRBV20-1 16 CSARDGRGYPADTQYF
TRBJ2-1 TRBV2 16 CASSARGLAGMREQFF
TRBJ2-3 TRBV7-9 16 CASSARGTSGTDTQYF
TRBJ2-7 TRBV29-1 12 CSVDGGTDEQYF
TRBJ1-2 TRBV11-3 18 CASSYHTVTAQRNYGYTF
TRBJ2-1 TRBV10-1 14 CASSDRGSYNEQFF
TRBJ2-2 TRBV10-1 14 CASSLAGGTGELFF
TRBJ2-3 TRBV14 16 CASSPDVAGLTDTQYF
TRBJ2-1 TRBV4-1 13 CASSQNRGMEQFF
TRBJ2-1 TRBV20-1 15 CSASPLADAYNEQFF
TRBJ2-2 TRBV5-6 14 CASSLPGLGGELFF
TRBJ2-3 TRBV7-6 12 CASSLVADTQYF
TRBJ2-5 TRBV20-1 14 CSARWTGGLETQYF
TRBJ1-5 TRBV4-1 14 CASSQVSSNQPQHF
TRBJ2-1 TRBV29-1 18 CSVEDWTSGTISYNEQFF
TRBJ2-3 TRBV14 15 CASSQEGQVVDTQYF
TRBJ1-5 TRBV29-1 13 CSVGGDSNQPQHF
TRBJ1-5 TRBV6-2/TRBV6-3 14 CASSYQGGHQPQHF
TRBJ2-3 TRBV2 14 CASRIVGSFNTQYF
TRBJ1-5 TRBV11-2 15 CASSSALHANQPQHF
TRBJ2-1 TRBV30 13 CACGTSGSNEQFF
TRBJ1-5 TRBV2 15 CASSLGPGGNQPQHF
TRBJ2-5 TRBV7-6 14 CASSSQTGKETQYF
TRBJ2-5 TRBV5-1 15 CASSLKPGLTETQYF
TRBJ2-1 TRBV27 14 CASSLQGTYNEQFF
TRBJ2-7 TRBV5-1 14 CASSLTGFTYEQYF
TRBJ2-7 TRBV20-1 16 CSARDSGLADYYEQYF
TRBJ2-3 TRBV2 10 CASSGQTQYF
TRBJ2-5 TRBV29-1 15 CSVEDPWGDQETQYF
TRBJ2-7 TRBV18 15 CASSGGTGDFYEQYF
TRBJ2-4 TRBV29-1 14 CSVEAPAAKNIQYF
TRBJ2-1 TRBV20-1 15 CSARGWAGVYNEQFF
TRBJ2-7 TRBV4-3 13 CASSASQGPEQYF
TRBJ1-3 TRBV7-6 15 CASGQVGPAGNTIYF
TRBJ2-6 TRBV29-1 14 CSVGTGAGANVLTF
TRBJ2-1 TRBV2 16 CASRGDRGRSYNEQFF
TRBJ1-1 TRBV29-1 13 CSVGEGLNTEAFF
TRBJ2-7 TRBV4-3 16 CASSLDVGRATYEQYF
TRBJ2-5 TRBV29-1 13 CSVEGLSQETQYF
TRBJ2-5 TRBV23-1 15 CASGGQGAPQETQYF
TRBJ2-7 TRBV11-2 11 CASSFTYEQYF
TRBJ1-1 TRBV11-1 14 CASSTQGGGPEAFF
TRBJ2-3 TRBV28 16 CASHVGGDMYTDTQYF